The 5 T cell receptor beta chains listed next were all sequenced from one sample in a study of STAT5B mutations in CD4+ large granular lymphocyte leukemia. Profiling relied on immunoSEQ multiplex PCR, and the TCRdb table lists in-frame clones only, not all of them. The table includes approximately 28,000 clones, roughly nine tenths detected once. The specimen sequenced was CD4+ T cells from blood buffy coats. All receptors derive from a human donor in good health.

This chain uses TRBV27 with TRBJ2-3, with 9 bases identical to TRBD2. The germline gives CDR1 MNHEY, CDR2 SMNVEV (reference sequence). The J segment lost 4 bases and the V segment lost 5 bases, leaving 13 bases of the junction unmatched. The CDR3 has 17 amino acids. The CDR3 DNA is TGTGCCAGCAGTCCCAACCGCGGGGGGGGAATGGCAGATACGCAGTATTTT. It yields the protein CASSPNRGGGMADTQYF.

The V gene is TRBV14, the J gene TRBJ2-2; no firm D call. This CDR3 contains 14 residues. Germline CDR1 reads SGHDN; CDR2 reads FVKESK. V was shortened by 4 bases and J by 1 base, with 7 bases between the two germline ends. This CDR3 is CASSPGRNTGELFF. DNA of the CDR3: TGTGCCAGCAGCCCGGGCCGGAACACCGGGGAGCTGTTTTTT.

The chain links TRBV2 to TRBJ1-5; possible D gene TRBD1, 5 bases. Trimming removed 7 bases from V and 6 bases from J, with 16 bases in between. The CDR3 runs 14 residues. Germline V lookup: CDR1 SNHLY, CDR2 FYNNEI. In DNA, the CDR3 is TGTGCCAGCATGGTATGGGGGGTAGGTCAGCCCCAGCATTTT. This sequence encodes CASMVWGVGQPQHF.

This clone was recorded once. The chain couples TRBV28 to TRBJ1-2, with TRBD1 as a possible D gene (5 bases). Germline CDR1 MDHEN, CDR2 SYDVKM. Trimming took off 6 bases at V and 5 bases at J, with 13 bases between the two ends. This CDR3 is built from 13 residues. In DNA, the CDR3 is TGTGCCAGCAGACCCTCGGGGACGTATGGCTACACCTTC. Translated, it gives CASRPSGTYGYTF.

This clone was detected once. This sequence joins TRBV10-2 and TRBJ2-3; 9 bases fit TRBD2. The germline V gene encodes CDR1 WSHSY and CDR2 SAAADI. The J segment lost 6 bases and the V segment lost 2 bases, leaving 6 bases of the junction unmatched. The CDR3 covers 15 residues. The CDR3 protein is CASSESSGSGDTQYF. CDR3 DNA sequence: TGCGCCAGCAGTGAGAGTAGCGGGAGCGGGGATACGCAGTATTTT.